This TCR beta chain was captured by sequencing in a study of metastatic and nonmetastatic thyroid tumors (dated by TCRdb to the early 2020s). With respect to the entire study: Repertoires were compared across peripheral blood and tumor or nodule tissue samples from malignant and benign thyroid patients.

Overall study results and their limits: In both blood and tumor samples, TCR beta diversity was reported to be significantly higher in malignant tumors than in benign nodules.

No patient had received any treatment before thyroid surgery. Patient clinical samples collected from 2012 to 2018 were retrospectively analysed using T-cell receptor beta sequencing. The CDR3, from cysteine to phenylalanine, totals 14 residues. Only the CDR3 DNA stays, 42 bases, in frame from base 1. CDR1 is given as MDHEN and CDR2 as SYDVKM, both from the germline V gene. At the junction V is shortened by 5 bases and J by 2 bases; bases outside the gene matches: 4. The library was obtained by PCR. TCRdb names Illumina HiSeq 4000 as the instrument used. High-throughput sequencing was used to profile the CDR3 region of the TCR beta-chain in every patient. The original pipeline was this. CDR3 differences across clinicopathological groups were used to build a classifier for discriminating distant-metastatic papillary thyroid cancer patients. The Shannon index was used to measure repertoire diversity, and the Morisita-Horn index was used to measure how similar tumor and blood repertoires were. TCRdb's own reprocessing of the public reads used fastp at Q25 and MiXCR and kept productive beta chains. TCRdb's processing, not the authors' own work, is the source of the V and J calls. For this sample the table gives some 15,000 clones, of which 3.6% were detected only once. The top ten clonotypes cover 25% to 30% of the sample.

This clone was observed a few times. No cognate antigen has been identified for it. No qualities accompany the bases; no much larger clone lies one base away. The V gene is TRBV28 and the J gene is TRBJ2-7; 9 middle bases align to TRBD1. The TCR comes from a female donor with papillary thyroid cancer or a benign thyroid nodule (not recorded which). Some clones in this sample may be carry-over from other donors' samples. The specimen was tumor tissue. The DNA reads as follows: TGTGCCAGCAGTACGAGACAGGGGGCCTACGAGCAGTACTTC. Its amino acids are CASSTRQGAYEQYF.